These T cell receptor beta chains were read from a single sample in a study of blood T cell repertoires in COVID-19. Only in-frame clones appear in the TCRdb table, and some are missing; sequencing was by immunoSEQ multiplex PCR. The data show about 500,000 clones, 87% seen once. The specimen was PBMCs or T cells enriched from blood (not recorded which). These TCRs come from a woman younger than 30 who had recovered from COVID-19. The CDR3 runs from the conserved cysteine through the conserved F or W. Each record gives: CDR3 length, J gene, D gene, V gene, clone size, CDR3 DNA, CDR3 protein. D genes are given only for firm matches. Clone size is shown for a subset of rows, as once, few, many or a class of expanded clone.

CDR3 length: 15
J gene: TRBJ2-7
D gene: NA
V gene: TRBV7-7
clone size: NA
CDR3 DNA: TGTGCCAGCAGCTTAGGCCCGGGTGCGGACTACGAGCAGTACTTC
CDR3 protein: CASSLGPGADYEQYF

CDR3 length: 11
J gene: TRBJ1-1
D gene: NA
V gene: TRBV6-5
clone size: NA
CDR3 DNA: TGTGCCAGCAGTCGGAACACTGAAGCTTTCTTT
CDR3 protein: CASSRNTEAFF

CDR3 length: 15
J gene: TRBJ2-1
D gene: TRBD1
V gene: TRBV3-1/TRBV3-2
clone size: once
CDR3 DNA: TGTGCCAGCAGCCAAGGCCGGGACAGCTACAATGAGCAGTTCTTC
CDR3 protein: CASSQGRDSYNEQFF

CDR3 length: 12
J gene: TRBJ2-7
D gene: NA
V gene: TRBV6-5
clone size: NA
CDR3 DNA: TGTGCCAGCAGTCTTGAGATCTACGAGCAGTACTTC
CDR3 protein: CASSLEIYEQYF

CDR3 length: 14
J gene: TRBJ1-1
D gene: TRBD1
V gene: TRBV7-2
clone size: NA
CDR3 DNA: TGTGCCAGCAGCGTTGACAGGGAGGACACTGAAGCTTTCTTT
CDR3 protein: CASSVDREDTEAFF

CDR3 length: 16
J gene: TRBJ2-6
D gene: NA
V gene: TRBV30
clone size: NA
CDR3 DNA: TGTGCCTGGAGCCCGCAGGGTAGCTCTGGGGCCAACGTCCTGACTTTC
CDR3 protein: CAWSPQGSSGANVLTF

CDR3 length: 14
J gene: TRBJ1-4
D gene: TRBD1
V gene: TRBV6-5
clone size: NA
CDR3 DNA: TGTGCCAGCAGTAGCGGGACAGGGAGAGAAAAACTGTTTTTT
CDR3 protein: CASSSGTGREKLFF

CDR3 length: 14
J gene: TRBJ1-3
D gene: NA
V gene: TRBV5-1
clone size: NA
CDR3 DNA: TGCGCCAGCAGCTTGGAGAGCTCTGGAAACACCATATATTTT
CDR3 protein: CASSLESSGNTIYF

CDR3 length: 13
J gene: TRBJ1-1
D gene: NA
V gene: TRBV3-1/TRBV3-2
clone size: few
CDR3 DNA: TGTGCCAGCAGCCAAGTTCAAAACACTGAAGCTTTCTTT
CDR3 protein: CASSQVQNTEAFF

CDR3 length: 14
J gene: TRBJ1-1
D gene: TRBD1
V gene: TRBV30
clone size: NA
CDR3 DNA: TGTGCCTGGGCGTTCAAAGGGACAGGGTTGACAGATTTCTTT
CDR3 protein: CAWAFKGTGLTDFF